This paragraph covers one T cell receptor beta chain sequence. The data are from a study of human T cells and chemical hapten exposure. TCRdb redid the calling of the RACE reads with MiXCR, one entry per CDR3 protein. The sample lists about 360,000 distinct CDR3 sequences, around 7% occurring once. Time point indicated: patch test 1, 2 weeks after DPC sensitization. Treatment reported: therapeutic diphenylcyclopropenone sensitization with weekly scalp DPC. Sequences were derived from whole blood, sampled in connection with sensitization to the hapten diphenylcyclopropenone (DPC). The source of this sequence is a woman under 30 with alopecia areata. Some clones in this sample may be carry-over from other donors' samples.

Here the CDR3 reads CASSAGGNYEQYF. The CDR3 nucleotides are TGTGCCAGCAGTGCAGGGGGGAACTACGAGCAGTACTTC. This sequence joins TRBV25-1 and TRBJ2-7; perhaps TRBD1 as D (7 bases). CDR3 size: 13 residues. The V and J ends lost 4 bases and 3 bases respectively, with 10 bases between them. Germline V gene lookup returns CDR1 MGHDK and CDR2 SYGVNS.